Detailed here is one T cell receptor (beta chain). The sample comes from a study of blood T cell repertoires in COVID-19. Across the whole study: Whether acute or convalescent, the COVID-19 samples came from the United States, Italy and Spain. PBMCs, B-cell-depleted T cells, or T cells provided the cDNA or gDNA that made up the material.

In the original analysis: Nucleated cell counts were estimated from reference gene primer amplification. TCRdb's copy holds only in-frame clones and misses some; the assay was immunoSEQ multiplex PCR. From that table come the V and J calls and clone size; the DNA was used to work out D and trimming. The data contain about 160,000 clones, over 65% of them singletons. Germline values: CDR1 LGHDT, CDR2 YNNKEL (reference sequence). This CDR3 has 14 residues. The V segment lost 2 bases and the J segment 4 bases; nucleotides outside the gene matches: 4. Sequenced input: peripheral blood. J is TRBJ1-2 and V is TRBV3-1 (or the pseudogene TRBV3-2); 7 nucleotides align to TRBD1. The source is a man in his sixties with acute or convalescent COVID-19. CDR3 amino acids: CASSQSTGSYGYTF. The CDR3 region has the DNA TGTGCCAGCAGCCAATCGACAGGGAGCTATGGCTACACCTTC.